These 11 T cell receptor beta chains were sequenced from one sample in a study of early T cells in non-severe SARS-CoV-2 infection. TCRdb ran MiXCR on the 5' RACE reads and lists one entry per CDR3 protein. The profile shows about 55,000 distinct CDR3 sequences, under 15% of them singletons. The starting material was whole blood, obtained at baseline. All receptors derive from an adult who was a healthcare worker with PCR-confirmed SARS-CoV-2 infection or an uninfected control (not recorded which).

This chain uses TRBV20-1 with TRBJ2-5, with D perhaps TRBD2 (5 bases). The CDR3 totals 14 residues. V lost 1 base and J lost 2, with 11 bases in between. The germline V gene encodes CDR1 DFQATT and CDR2 SNEGSKA (reference sequence). This CDR3 is CSARAGSAQETQYF. In DNA form, the CDR3 reads TGCAGTGCTAGAGCTGGTAGCGCGCAAGAGACCCAGTACTTC.

This clonotype has just a few counts. This chain links TRBV6-1 with TRBJ2-7; the D gene is possibly TRBD1 (6 bases). Germline V CDR1 and CDR2: MNHNS, SASEGT. Trimming removed 7 bases from V and 4 bases from J, with 17 bases in between. There are 14 residues in the CDR3. This CDR3 is CASIPLDQGYEQYF. CDR3 sequence (DNA): TGTGCCAGCATTCCACTGGACCAGGGGTACGAGCAGTACTTC.

The CDR3 here is CASTQGGGTEAFF. CDR3 sequence (DNA): TGTGCCAGCACTCAAGGGGGAGGGACTGAAGCTTTCTTT. The rearrangement uses TRBV7-9 and TRBJ1-1; tentatively, D is TRBD1 (6 bases). CDR1 and CDR2 (germline): SEHNR, FQNEAQ (reference sequence). The CDR3 extends over 13 amino acids. Trimming pared 7 bases from V and 5 bases from J, leaving 14 bases between.

Many counts were recorded for this clonotype. The chain couples TRBV28 to TRBJ1-1, with D possibly TRBD1 on 6 matching bases. The CDR3 is 14 amino acids. V lost 6 bases, J lost 1 base, and 12 bases lay in between. The V gene's germline CDR1 is MDHEN and CDR2 SYDVKM. The CDR3 reads CASRRGGTNTEAFF. The CDR3, as DNA: TGTGCCAGCAGAAGGGGGGGGACGAACACTGAAGCTTTCTTT. Full variable domain (missing parts from reference TRBV28 and TRBJ1-1): DVKVTQSSRYLVKRTGEKVFLECVQDMDHENMFWYRQDPGLGLRLIYFSYDVKMKEKGDIPEGYSVSREKKERFSLILESASTNQTSMYLCASRRGGTNTEAFFGQGTRLTVV.

The CDR3 sequence is CASGPGNTDTQYF. CDR3 DNA sequence: TGTGCTAGTGGTCCCGGGAACACAGATACGCAGTATTTT. The rearrangement uses TRBV12-5 and TRBJ2-3; TRBD2 is a possible D gene (5 bases). Germline V gene lookup returns CDR1 LGHNT and CDR2 FRNRAP. The CDR3 has 13 amino acids. Trimming left V 5 bases short and J 2 bases short, with 8 bases between.

The gene calls are TRBV6-2 or TRBV6-3 and TRBJ1-2; TRBD1 matches 9 bases. Germline loops: CDR1 MNHEY, CDR2 SVGEGT. V lost 4 bases to trimming and J lost 6 bases; unmatched junction nucleotides: 15. This CDR3 is built from 17 residues. CDR3 sequence reads: CASSSSPSSDRGNGYTF. Written as DNA, the CDR3 is TGTGCCAGCAGTTCCTCCCCCAGTTCGGACAGGGGTAATGGCTACACCTTC.

The chain carries TRBV5-4 and TRBJ2-7; no clear D. Trimming took 4 bases from V and 11 from J, leaving 7 bases between them. Germline V gene data show CDR1 as SGHNT and CDR2 as YYREEE (reference sequence). This CDR3 comprises 9 residues. The DNA for the CDR3 is TGTGCCAGCAGCCAGAGGAAGTACTTC. The encoded protein is CASSQRKYF.

The table lists this clonotype with many counts. The rearrangement links TRBV4-2 to TRBJ2-3; D tentatively reads TRBD1 or TRBD2 (6 bases each). V gave up 4 bases and J gave up 0 bases, with 17 bases separating them. Germline CDR1 and CDR2: LGHNA and YNFKEQ. The CDR3 consists of 17 residues. The CDR3 sequence is CASSRQSGGQSTDTQYF. CDR3 DNA sequence: TGTGCCAGCAGCCGCCAGTCCGGGGGCCAAAGCACAGATACGCAGTATTTT.

This chain connects TRBV7-2 to TRBJ2-5; D remains ambiguous. Germline V gene lookup returns CDR1 SGHTA and CDR2 FQGNSA. V gave up 5 bases and J gave up 7 bases, with 14 bases separating them. The CDR3 contains 13 residues. CDR3 sequence (DNA): TGTGCCAGCAGCCGTAGGTCCCCCGGGACCCAGTACTTC. It codes for CASSRRSPGTQYF.

The chain uses TRBV21-1 and TRBJ1-5; the table's D call TRBD1 went unverified against the DNA. TRBV21-1 is marked as a pseudogene. The CDR3 loop spans 16 amino acids. The CDR3 spells CASSYIRGGSNQPQHF. The CDR3 nucleotides are TGTGCCAGCAGCTACATTAGGGGCGGAAGCAATCAGCCCCAGCATTTT.

V gene TRBV7-9 combines with J gene TRBJ1-2, with 8 bases lining up with TRBD1. Germline CDR1 SEHNR, CDR2 FQNEAQ (reference sequence). After removal of 3 bases from V and 8 bases from J, the junction contained 5 bases not matched to a gene. The CDR3 is 13 residues long. The CDR3 DNA sequence: TGTGCCAGCAGCTTGCAGGGGGCAGGAGGCTACACCTTC. It yields the protein CASSLQGAGGYTF.